The source of this T cell receptor (beta chain) is a study of blood T cell repertoires in COVID-19. The CDR3 covers 14 residues. The V and J ends lost 1 base and 7 bases respectively, with 8 bases between them. Germline CDR1 and CDR2: SGHAT and FQNNGV. This clone has only a few counts. Assay used: immunoSEQ multiplex PCR; TCRdb lists only in-frame clones, some missing. The table lists 50,000 to 75,000 clones, 65% to 85% of them singletons, with about a fifth in the top ten. Sample: peripheral blood. The TCR originated in a man older than 75 with active or convalescent COVID-19. This chain uses TRBV11-2 with TRBJ1-6; possibly TRBD1 for D (5 bases). CDR3 amino acids: CASSLGGENSPLHF. As DNA, the CDR3 is TGTGCCAGCAGCTTAGGGGGGGAAAATTCACCCCTCCACTTT. The complete variable domain, with remaining parts taken from reference TRBV11-2 and TRBJ1-6, reads EAGVAQSPRYKIIEKRQSVAFWCNPISGHATLYWYQQILGQGPKLLIQFQNNGVVDDSQLPKDRFSAERLKGVDSTLKIQPAKLEDSAVYLCASSLGGENSPLHFGNGTRLTVT.